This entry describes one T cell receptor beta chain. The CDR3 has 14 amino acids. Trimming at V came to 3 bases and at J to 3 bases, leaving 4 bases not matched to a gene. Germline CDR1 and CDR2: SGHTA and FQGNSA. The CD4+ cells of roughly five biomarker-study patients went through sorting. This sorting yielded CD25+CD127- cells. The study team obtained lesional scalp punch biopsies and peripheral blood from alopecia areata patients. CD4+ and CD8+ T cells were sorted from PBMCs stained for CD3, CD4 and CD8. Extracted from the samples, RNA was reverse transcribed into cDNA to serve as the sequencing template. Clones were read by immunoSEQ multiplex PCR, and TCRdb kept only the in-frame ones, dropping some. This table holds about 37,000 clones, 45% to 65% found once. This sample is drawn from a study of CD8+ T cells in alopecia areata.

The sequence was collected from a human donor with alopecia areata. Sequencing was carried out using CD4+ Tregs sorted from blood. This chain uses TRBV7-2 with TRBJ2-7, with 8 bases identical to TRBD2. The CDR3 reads CASSFGSGVYEQYF. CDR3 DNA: TGTGCCAGCAGCTTCGGTAGCGGGGTCTACGAGCAGTACTTC.